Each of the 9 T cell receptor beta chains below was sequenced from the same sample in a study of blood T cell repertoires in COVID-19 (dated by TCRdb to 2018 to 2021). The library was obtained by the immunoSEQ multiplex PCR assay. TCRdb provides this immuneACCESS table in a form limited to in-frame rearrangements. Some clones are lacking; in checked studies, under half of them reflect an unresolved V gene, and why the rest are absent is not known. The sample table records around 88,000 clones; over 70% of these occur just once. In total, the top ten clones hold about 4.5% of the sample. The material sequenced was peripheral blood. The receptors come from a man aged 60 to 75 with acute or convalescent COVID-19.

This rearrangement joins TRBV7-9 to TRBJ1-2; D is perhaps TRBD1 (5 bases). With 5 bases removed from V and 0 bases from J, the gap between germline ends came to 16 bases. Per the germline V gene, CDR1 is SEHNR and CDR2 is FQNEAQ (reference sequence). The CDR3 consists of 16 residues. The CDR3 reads CASSTPGLAPNYGYTF. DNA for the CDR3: TGTGCCAGCAGCACACCGGGACTGGCTCCTAACTATGGCTACACCTTC.

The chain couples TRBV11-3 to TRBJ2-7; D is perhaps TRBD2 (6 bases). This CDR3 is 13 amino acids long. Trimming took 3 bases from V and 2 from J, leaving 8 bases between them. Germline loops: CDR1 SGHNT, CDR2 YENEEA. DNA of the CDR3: TGTGCCAGCAGCTTCGGAGGGACCTACGAGCAGTACTTC. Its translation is CASSFGGTYEQYF. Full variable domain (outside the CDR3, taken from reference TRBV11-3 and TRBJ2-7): EAGVVQSPRYKIIEKKQPVAFWCNPISGHNTLYWYLQNLGQGPELLIRYENEEAVDDSQLPKDRFSAERLKGVDSTLKIQPAELGDSAVYLCASSFGGTYEQYFGPGTRLTVT.

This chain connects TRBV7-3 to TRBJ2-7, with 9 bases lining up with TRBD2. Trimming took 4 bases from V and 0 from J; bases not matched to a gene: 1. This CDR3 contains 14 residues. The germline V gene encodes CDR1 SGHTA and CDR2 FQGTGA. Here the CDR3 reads CASSWTSVSYEQYF. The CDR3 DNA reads TGTGCCAGCAGCTGGACTAGCGTCTCCTACGAGCAGTACTTC.

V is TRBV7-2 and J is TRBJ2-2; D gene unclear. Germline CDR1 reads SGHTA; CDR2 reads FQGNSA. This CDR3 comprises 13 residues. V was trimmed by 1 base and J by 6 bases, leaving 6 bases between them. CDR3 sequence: CASSLDWPGELFF. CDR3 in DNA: TGTGCCAGCAGCTTAGATTGGCCCGGGGAGCTGTTTTTT.

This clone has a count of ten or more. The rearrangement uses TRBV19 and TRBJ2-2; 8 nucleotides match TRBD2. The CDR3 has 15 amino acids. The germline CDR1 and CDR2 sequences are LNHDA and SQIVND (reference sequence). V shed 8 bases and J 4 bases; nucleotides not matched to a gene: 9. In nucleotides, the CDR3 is TGTGCCAGTGGCCGGGGGGGTGAAGCCACCGGGGAGCTGTTTTTT. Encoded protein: CASGRGGEATGELFF.

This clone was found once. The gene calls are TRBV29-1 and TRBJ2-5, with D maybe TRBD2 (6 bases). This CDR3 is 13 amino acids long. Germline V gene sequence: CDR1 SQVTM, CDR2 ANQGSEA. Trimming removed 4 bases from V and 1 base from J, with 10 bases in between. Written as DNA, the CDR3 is TGCAGCGTTGGGGCGGGGATCCAAGAGACCCAGTACTTC. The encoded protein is CSVGAGIQETQYF. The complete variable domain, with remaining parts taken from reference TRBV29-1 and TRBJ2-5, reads SAVISQKPSRDICQRGTSLTIQCQVDSQVTMMFWYRQQPGQSLTLIATANQGSEATYESGFVIDKFPISRPNLTFSTLTVSNMSPEDSSIYLCSVGAGIQETQYFGPGTRLLVL.

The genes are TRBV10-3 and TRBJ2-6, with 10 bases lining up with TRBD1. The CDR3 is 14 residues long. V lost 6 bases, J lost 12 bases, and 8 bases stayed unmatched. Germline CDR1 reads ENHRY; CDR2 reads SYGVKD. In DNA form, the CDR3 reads TGTGCCATCAGCCCCGGGACAGGGGCATCCGTCCTGACTTTC. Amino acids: CAISPGTGASVLTF.

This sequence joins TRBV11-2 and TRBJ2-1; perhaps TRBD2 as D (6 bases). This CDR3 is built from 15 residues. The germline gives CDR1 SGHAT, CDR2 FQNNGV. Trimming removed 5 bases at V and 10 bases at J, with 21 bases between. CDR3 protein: CASSRLLAPTPEQFF. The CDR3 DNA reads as TGTGCCAGCAGCCGACTACTAGCCCCTACCCCGGAGCAGTTCTTC.

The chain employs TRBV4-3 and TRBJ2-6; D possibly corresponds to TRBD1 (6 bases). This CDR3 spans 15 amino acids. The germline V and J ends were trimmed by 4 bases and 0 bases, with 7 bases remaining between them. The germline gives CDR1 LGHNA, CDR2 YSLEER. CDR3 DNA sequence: TGCGCCAGCAGCCCAGGGGCCTCTGGGGCCAACGTCCTGACTTTC. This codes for CASSPGASGANVLTF.